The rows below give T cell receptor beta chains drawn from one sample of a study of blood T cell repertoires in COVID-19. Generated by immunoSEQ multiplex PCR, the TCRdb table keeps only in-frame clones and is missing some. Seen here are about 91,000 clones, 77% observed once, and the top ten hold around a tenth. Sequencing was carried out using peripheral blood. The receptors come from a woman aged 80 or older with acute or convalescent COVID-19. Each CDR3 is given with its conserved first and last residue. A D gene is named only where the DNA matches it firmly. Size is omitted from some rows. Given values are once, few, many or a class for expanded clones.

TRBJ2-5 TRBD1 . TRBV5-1 TGCGCCAGCAGCTTGGGGTATCTGGGGACAGGGCATTCAGAGTACCAAGAGACCCAGTACTTC CASSLGYLGTGHSEYQETQYF
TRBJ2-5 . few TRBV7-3 TGTGCCAGCAGCCCGGTAGCTAGAGAGACCCAGTACTTC CASSPVARETQYF
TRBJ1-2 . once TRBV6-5 TGTGCCAGCAGTTCAGGGGAAAACTATGGCTACACCTTC CASSSGENYGYTF
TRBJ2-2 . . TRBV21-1 TGTGCCAGCAGCAAGGAGACCGGGGAGCTGTTTTTT CASSKETGELFF
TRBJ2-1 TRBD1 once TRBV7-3 TGTGCCAGTGGGACAGGGGGCAGGAATGAGCAGTTCTTC CASGTGGRNEQFF
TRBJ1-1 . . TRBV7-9 TGTGCCAGCAGGTGGAGGGTGAACACTGAAGCTTTCTTT CASRWRVNTEAFF
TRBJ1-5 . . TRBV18 TGTGCCAGCTCACGGAACAGGGATCAGCCCCAGCATTTT CASSRNRDQPQHF
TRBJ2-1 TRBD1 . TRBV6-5 TGTGCCAGCAGTTACCTGACAGGGGTCTATGAGCAGTTCTTC CASSYLTGVYEQFF
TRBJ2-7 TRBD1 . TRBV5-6 TGTGCCAGCAGCGCGACAGGGAGCCCCTACGAGCAGTACTTC CASSATGSPYEQYF
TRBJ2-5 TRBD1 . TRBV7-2 TGTGCCAGCAGCTTAGGACAGGGGCCGTGGGAGACCCAGTACTTC CASSLGQGPWETQYF
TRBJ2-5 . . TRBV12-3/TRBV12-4 TGTGCCAGCGCCAGGGTGGCCCAAGAGACCCAGTACTTC CASARVAQETQYF
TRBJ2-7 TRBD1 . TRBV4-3 TGCGCCAGCAGCCAAGGACAGGGGGTCGCCTACGAGCAGTACTTC CASSQGQGVAYEQYF
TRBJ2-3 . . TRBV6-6 TGTGCCAGCGGGGGGGGCCAAGGCACAGATACGCAGTATTTT CASGGGQGTDTQYF
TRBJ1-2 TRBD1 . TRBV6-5 TGTGCCAGCAGTTACTCCCGGGACAGGGTTTCCTGGGGCTACACCTTC CASSYSRDRVSWGYTF
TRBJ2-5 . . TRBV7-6 TGTGCCAGCAGCTCTTACTTCTCCGGTGAGGGGGGGGAGACCCAGTACTTC CASSSYFSGEGGETQYF
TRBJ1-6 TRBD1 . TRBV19 TGTGCCAGTAGTATAAGACAGGGGCGTAATTCACCCCTCCACTTT CASSIRQGRNSPLHF
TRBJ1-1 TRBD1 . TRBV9 TGTGCCAGCAGCGCGACGAGACAGGGGTTGAGCACTGAAGCTTTCTTT CASSATRQGLSTEAFF
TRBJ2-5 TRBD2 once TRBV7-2 TGTGCCAGCAGCTCCCTGCCTGTCTCTAGCGGGGGGGCCCGGGAGACCCAGTACTTC CASSSLPVSSGGARETQYF
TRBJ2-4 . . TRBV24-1 TGTGCCACCAGTGCAGGGGCCAAAAACATTCAGTACTTC CATSAGAKNIQYF
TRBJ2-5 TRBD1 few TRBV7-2 TGTGCCAGCAGCTTCACCGGGACAGGGTTGGGAGAGACCCAGTACTTC CASSFTGTGLGETQYF
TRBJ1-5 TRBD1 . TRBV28 TGTGCCACCTTGACAGGGGCCGCTCAGCCCCAGCATTTT CATLTGAAQPQHF
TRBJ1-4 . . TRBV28 TGTGCCAGCAGTAGATCAGGGAGGGATGAAAAACTGTTTTTT CASSRSGRDEKLFF
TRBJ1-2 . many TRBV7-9 TGTGCCAGCAGCTTACAGGGCCGAGGCTACACCTTC CASSLQGRGYTF
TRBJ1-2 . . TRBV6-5 TGTGCCAGCAGGGTTTCGGGGGGAGCGAACTATGGCTACACCTTC CASRVSGGANYGYTF
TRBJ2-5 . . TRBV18 TGTGCCAGCTCATCCCAGGGGTCGAAAGAGACCCAGTACTTC CASSSQGSKETQYF
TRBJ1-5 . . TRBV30 TGTGCCTGGAGTGTACTTGGAGGCAATCAGCCCCAGCATTTT CAWSVLGGNQPQHF
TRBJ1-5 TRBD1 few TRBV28 TGTGCCAGCAGTATCTCCGACAGGGGCAATCAGCCCCAGCATTTT CASSISDRGNQPQHF
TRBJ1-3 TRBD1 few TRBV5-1 TGCGCCAGCAGCTCACAGGGGGCTAGTGGAAACACCATATATTTT CASSSQGASGNTIYF
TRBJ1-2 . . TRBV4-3 TGCGCCAGCAGCCTCCAAAGGACAGCCCTCTATGGCTACACCTTC CASSLQRTALYGYTF